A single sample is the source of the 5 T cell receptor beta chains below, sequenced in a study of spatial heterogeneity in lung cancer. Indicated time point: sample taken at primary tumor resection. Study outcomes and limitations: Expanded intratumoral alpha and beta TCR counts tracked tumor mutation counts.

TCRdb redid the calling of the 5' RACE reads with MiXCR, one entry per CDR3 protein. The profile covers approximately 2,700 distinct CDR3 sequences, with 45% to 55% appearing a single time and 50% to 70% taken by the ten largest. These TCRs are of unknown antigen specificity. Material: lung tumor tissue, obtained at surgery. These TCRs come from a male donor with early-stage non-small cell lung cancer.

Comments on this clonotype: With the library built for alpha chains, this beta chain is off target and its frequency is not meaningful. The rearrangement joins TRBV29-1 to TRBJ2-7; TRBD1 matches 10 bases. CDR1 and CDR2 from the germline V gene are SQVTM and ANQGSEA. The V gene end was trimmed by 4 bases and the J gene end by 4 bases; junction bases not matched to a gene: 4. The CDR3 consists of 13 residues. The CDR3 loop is CSVVGQGPYEQYF. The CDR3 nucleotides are TGCAGCGTTGTGGGACAGGGGCCGTACGAGCAGTACTTC.

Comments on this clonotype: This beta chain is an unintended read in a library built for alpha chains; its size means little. CDR3 region: CSVAGGYTGELFF. The CDR3 nucleotides are TGCAGCGTTGCTGGGGGGTACACCGGGGAGCTGTTTTTT. J is TRBJ2-2 and V is TRBV29-1; weak D call: TRBD2 (6 bases). Germline V gene data show CDR1 as SQVTM and CDR2 as ANQGSEA. The germline V and J ends were trimmed by 4 bases and 3 bases, with 9 bases remaining between them. The CDR3 totals 13 residues.

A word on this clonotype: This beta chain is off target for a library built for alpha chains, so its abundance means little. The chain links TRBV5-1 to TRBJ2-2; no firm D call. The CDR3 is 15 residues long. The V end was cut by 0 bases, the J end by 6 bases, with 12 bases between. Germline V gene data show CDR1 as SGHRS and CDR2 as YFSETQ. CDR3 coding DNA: TGCGCCAGCAGCTTGGTAGTCGTAAGCGCCGGGGAGCTGTTTTTT. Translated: CASSLVVVSAGELFF.

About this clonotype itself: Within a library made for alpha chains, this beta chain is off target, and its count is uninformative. This CDR3 is CASSSRLAGGLGQFF. As DNA, the CDR3 is TGTGCCAGCAGCTCGCGACTAGCGGGGGGGCTTGGGCAGTTCTTC. This chain uses TRBV9 with TRBJ2-1; 14 bases map to TRBD2. The CDR3 is made up of 15 amino acids. The J segment lost 12 bases and the V segment lost 4 bases, leaving 9 bases of the junction unmatched. Germline V gives CDR1 SGDLS, CDR2 YYNGEE.

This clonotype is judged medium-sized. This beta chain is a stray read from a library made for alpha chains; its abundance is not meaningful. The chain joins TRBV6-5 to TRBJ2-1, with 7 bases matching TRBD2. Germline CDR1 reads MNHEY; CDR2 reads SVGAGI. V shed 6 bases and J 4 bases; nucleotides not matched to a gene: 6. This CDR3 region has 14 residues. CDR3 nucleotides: TGTGCCAGCAGCTGGGGAGGGCGGTACAATGAGCAGTTCTTC. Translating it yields CASSWGGRYNEQFF.